This T cell receptor beta chain emerged from a study of PD-L1 blockade in urothelial cancer. Germline CDR1 reads LNHDA; CDR2 reads SQIVND (reference sequence). V shed 2 bases and J 2 bases; nucleotides not matched to a gene: 2. The CDR3 sequence is 16 residues long. Broader study findings: Durable-benefit cases showed more tumor-associated blood clone expansion at 3 weeks.

As concerns this clone: What it recognizes is unknown.

Described time point: pretreatment peripheral blood. The protocol was immunoSEQ multiplex PCR, while the TCRdb copy is restricted to in-frame clones and leaves out a portion. The table includes fewer than 60,000 clones, around 86% detected once. The receptor was derived from a man between 65 and 85 years old with urothelial cancer. The chain combines TRBV19 with TRBJ2-1; 11 bases are a match to TRBD2. Source: PBMCs, taken around atezolizumab (anti-PD-L1) treatment. This CDR3 is CASSITGLAAYNEQFF. The CDR3 region has the DNA TGTGCCAGTAGTATAACGGGACTAGCGGCCTACAATGAGCAGTTCTTC.